This passage covers 27 T cell receptor beta chains from one sample sequenced in a study of post-analysis software for immune sequencing data. Study-wide findings and caveats: TRBV segments more frequent in patients than in controls numbered roughly 5 and included TRBV5-6, TRBV5-1 and TRBV20-1.

These TCRs' antigens remain unknown. The TCR beta cDNA libraries contained unique molecular identifiers. From the PCR reads, TCRdb called clonotypes with MiXCR, one entry per CDR3 protein. The sample includes about 540,000 distinct CDR3 sequences, around a third of them seen just once. The sequenced sample consisted of blood. These receptors were obtained from a girl aged 2-17 years with multiple sclerosis.

The chain couples TRBV10-3 to TRBJ2-3; no reliable D call. Trimming stripped 5 bases from V and 0 bases from J, with 12 bases between. CDR1 and CDR2 (germline): ENHRY, SYGVKD. CDR3 size: 15 residues. The CDR3 sequence is CAISNVAESTDTQYF. The CDR3 DNA follows: TGTGCCATCAGTAACGTCGCGGAGAGCACAGATACGCAGTATTTT.

The rearrangement uses TRBV3-1 and TRBJ1-3; D perhaps matches TRBD1 (5 bases). This CDR3 contains 14 residues. Germline V gene data show CDR1 as LGHDT and CDR2 as YNNKEL (reference sequence). Trimming cost V 4 bases and J 9 bases, with 16 bases left between them. CDR3 region: CASSPSPGGSTIYF. The CDR3 coding sequence is TGTGCCAGCAGCCCCTCCCCGGGGGGGAGCACCATATATTTT.

The V and J genes are TRBV5-1 and TRBJ1-1; 7 bases agree with TRBD1. The V gene end was trimmed by 3 bases and the J gene end by 7 bases; junction bases not matched to a gene: 6. Germline CDR1 is SGHRS and CDR2 is YFSETQ. The CDR3 covers 13 residues. Written as DNA, the CDR3 is TGCGCCAGCAGCTCCGGGACAGAAGGTGAAGCTTTCTTT. Protein product: CASSSGTEGEAFF.

The chain couples TRBV28 to TRBJ1-2; 9 nucleotides line up with TRBD1. Germline lookup yields CDR1 MDHEN and CDR2 SYDVKM. There are 16 residues in the CDR3. The V gene end was trimmed by 5 bases and the J gene end by 0 bases; junction bases not matched to a gene: 7. The CDR3 here is CASSENRGQANYGYTF. The CDR3 bases are TGTGCCAGCAGTGAGAACAGGGGGCAAGCTAACTATGGCTACACCTTC.

This clonotype appeared many times. The chain uses TRBV7-9 and TRBJ2-7, with 10 positions matching TRBD1. Losses at the gene ends were 5 bases for V and 6 bases for J; bases not matched to a gene: 4. CDR1 is SEHNR, CDR2 FQNEAQ, per germline (reference sequence). The CDR3 is 13 amino acids. CDR3 nucleotides: TGTGCCAGCAGCGGACAGGGGGGGGTCGAGCAGTACTTC. It encodes CASSGQGGVEQYF.

The rearrangement links TRBV7-6 to TRBJ2-7; 8 bases are a match to TRBD2. The J call could be wrong; TRBJ2-5 is a better fit for the DNA end. CDR1 and CDR2 from the germline V gene are SGHVS and FNYEAQ. The CDR3 extends over 16 amino acids. CDR3 protein: CASSLIPGLGMETQYF. As DNA, the CDR3 is TGTGCCAGCAGCTTGATTCCGGGACTAGGGATGGAGACCCAGTACTTC.

A remark on this clonotype: This could be a read error, since a much larger clone is one nucleotide away. The J gene is TRBJ2-1, the V gene TRBV4-1; D is perhaps TRBD1 or TRBD2 (5 bases each). The CDR3 consists of 12 residues. CDR1 MGHRA and CDR2 YSYEKL come from the germline V gene. The CDR3 DNA follows: TGCGCCAGCAACCAAGGGGCGGGTGAGCAGTTCTTC. Its translation: CASNQGAGEQFF.

The chain has TRBV7-3 and TRBJ1-1, with D possibly TRBD1 on 5 matching bases. Germline loops: CDR1 SGHTA, CDR2 FQGTGA. The CDR3 runs to 14 residues. V lost 1 base to trimming and J lost 1 base, with 7 bases between them. This chain's CDR3 is CASSLRDWNTEAFF. CDR3 bases: TGTGCCAGCAGCTTAAGGGACTGGAACACTGAAGCTTTCTTT. The whole variable domain, remainder taken from reference TRBV7-3 and TRBJ1-1, is GAGVSQTPSNKVTEKGKYVELRCDPISGHTALYWYRQSLGQGPEFLIYFQGTGAADDSGLPNDRFFAVRPEGSVSTLKIQRTERGDSAVYLCASSLRDWNTEAFFGQGTRLTVV.

V is TRBV20-1 and J is TRBJ2-7; 10 bases fit TRBD2. The V segment lost 6 bases and the J segment 3 bases; nucleotides outside the gene matches: 5. Germline CDR1 reads DFQATT; CDR2 reads SNEGSKA (reference sequence). This CDR3 has 13 residues. The CDR3 reads CSAPSGGLYEQYF. CDR3 sequence (DNA): TGCAGTGCCCCTAGCGGGGGACTCTACGAGCAGTACTTC.

The rearrangement joins TRBV7-8 to TRBJ1-6, with D maybe TRBD1 (5 bases). Trimming removed 1 base from V and 9 bases from J, with 16 bases in between. The CDR3 length is 16 residues. Germline V gene data show CDR1 as SGHVS and CDR2 as FQNEAQ. The CDR3 here is CASSLGAGLVGSPLHF. The CDR3, as DNA: TGTGCCAGCAGCTTAGGGGCAGGGTTGGTTGGTTCACCCCTCCACTTT.

This clonotype was counted between two and nine times. This chain links TRBV7-9 with TRBJ2-4; 9 bases are shared with TRBD1. With 4 bases clipped from V and 13 bases from J, the junction kept 11 bases outside the gene matches. The germline gives CDR1 SEHNR, CDR2 FQNEAQ (reference sequence). The CDR3 length is 14 residues. CDR3 protein: CASSSHRGRLGQYF. As DNA, the CDR3 is TGTGCCAGCAGCTCCCACAGGGGGCGTCTCGGGCAGTACTTC.

This clonotype showed up just a few times. The V call is TRBV7-3, the J call TRBJ2-3; 7 nucleotides agree with TRBD1. V was clipped by 5 bases and J by 0 bases; unmatched bases: 8. The germline V gene has CDR1 SGHTA and CDR2 FQGTGA. The CDR3 spans 16 residues. In DNA, the CDR3 is TGTGCCAGCAGCCCAGGGACAGTTTCTAGCACAGATACGCAGTATTTT. The encoded protein is CASSPGTVSSTDTQYF.

This sequence joins TRBV7-8 and TRBJ2-5, with D unresolved. The CDR3 sequence is 13 residues long. V was clipped by 1 base and J by 5 bases, with 8 bases between them. Germline values: CDR1 SGHVS, CDR2 FQNEAQ. CDR3 sequence: CASSLVWMETQYF. CDR3 DNA sequence: TGTGCCAGCAGCTTAGTTTGGATGGAGACCCAGTACTTC.

A few counts support this clonotype. V usage is TRBV15 and J usage is TRBJ1-2, with D perhaps TRBD1 (6 bases). V was pared by 4 bases and J by 4 bases, with 13 bases between. Germline CDR1 reads LNHNV; CDR2 reads YYDKDF (reference sequence). The CDR3 is 14 amino acids. Here the CDR3 reads CATSTTQGSYGYTF. In DNA form, the CDR3 reads TGTGCCACCAGCACCACCCAGGGGAGCTATGGCTACACCTTC.

On this clonotype: One end of the junction is discordant with germline, which a read error may explain. This chain joins TRBV15 and TRBJ1-2; no definite D call. The CDR3 is 13 amino acids. Germline assignment: CDR1 LNHNV and CDR2 YYDKDF (reference sequence). The DNA for the CDR3 is TGTGCCACCAGCCAGGACGGAATCTATGGCTGCACCTTC. Its translation is CATSQDGIYGCTF.

This clonotype was counted a few times. V gene TRBV12-3 or TRBV12-4 combines with J gene TRBJ1-1; D may be TRBD1 (5 bases). This CDR3 is built from 15 residues. Trimming pared 7 bases from V and 0 bases from J, leaving 15 bases between. DNA for the CDR3: TGTGCCAGCATCGAGGGGAGGAACCTGAACACTGAAGCTTTCTTT. This encodes CASIEGRNLNTEAFF.

The chain combines TRBV6-5 with TRBJ1-6, with D perhaps matching TRBD1 (5 bases). V was pared by 7 bases and J by 12 bases, with 13 bases between. Germline V gene sequence: CDR1 MNHEY, CDR2 SVGAGI. The CDR3 length is 12 residues. The chain's CDR3 is CASNDRSGPLHF. The DNA for the CDR3 is TGTGCCAGCAATGACAGATCGGGACCCCTCCACTTT.

The V call is TRBV10-3, the J call TRBJ2-7; 8 bases match TRBD1. The CDR3 is 14 amino acids. Trimming took 9 bases from V and 0 from J; bases not matched to a gene: 7. CDR1 ENHRY and CDR2 SYGVKD come from the germline V gene. For the CDR3, the DNA is TGTGCCATTAAACCGGACAGGGTCTCCTACGAGCAGTACTTC. This sequence encodes CAIKPDRVSYEQYF.

V gene TRBV7-8 combines with J gene TRBJ2-1; 7 nucleotides align to TRBD1. Germline CDR1 is SGHVS and CDR2 is FQNEAQ. The ends lost 5 bases at V and 8 bases at J; junction bases unmatched: 12. The CDR3 is 15 amino acids. CDR3 nucleotides: TGTGCCAGCAGCCACCTAGGGACAGCCGGGGATGAGCAGTTCTTC. As protein: CASSHLGTAGDEQFF.

This clonotype appeared many times. V gene TRBV12-3 or TRBV12-4 combines with J gene TRBJ2-1, with D perhaps matching TRBD1 (5 bases). V lost 8 bases and J lost 9, with 17 bases in between. The CDR3 is 13 residues long. Written as DNA, the CDR3 is TGTGCCAGCTCACGTCAGGGCCCGGGTGAGCAGTTCTTC. Protein: CASSRQGPGEQFF.

This clonotype appeared a few times. The chain employs TRBV5-1 and TRBJ2-7, with D possibly being TRBD1 (6 bases). Germline CDR1 reads SGHRS; CDR2 reads YFSETQ. The V gene lost 0 bases and the J gene lost 3 bases, with 13 bases spanning the gap. The CDR3 totals 15 residues. Written as DNA, the CDR3 is TGCGCCAGCAGCTTGGCCTACAGGGACAACTACGAGCAGTACTTC. It specifies CASSLAYRDNYEQYF.

This clonotype has only a few counts. The chain carries TRBV24-1 and TRBJ2-3, with 7 nucleotides matching TRBD1. J was trimmed by 5 bases and V by 3 bases; bases with no gene match: 7. Per the germline V gene, CDR1 is KGHDR and CDR2 is SFDVKD. CDR3 length: 15 residues. CDR3 sequence (DNA): TGTGCCACCAGTGATCGGGACAGCTTGCTAGATACGCAGTATTTT. As protein: CATSDRDSLLDTQYF.

Details on this clonotype: Relative to the germline gene, one junction end is altered; a read error may explain this. The rearrangement uses TRBV10-2 and TRBJ1-1; 7 bases match TRBD1. The CDR3 spans 14 residues. Germline assignment: CDR1 WSHSY and CDR2 SAAADI. The CDR3 DNA reads as TGCGCCAGCAGCCCCGGGACAGTGAACCCTGAAGCTTTCTTT. As protein: CASSPGTVNPEAFF.

The chain combines TRBV7-3 with TRBJ2-5, with 9 bases that match TRBD2. After removal of 2 bases from V and 13 bases from J, the junction contained 8 bases not matched to a gene. Germline V gene lookup returns CDR1 SGHTA and CDR2 FQGTGA. The CDR3 is made up of 13 amino acids. The CDR3 DNA sequence: TGTGCCAGCAGCTTACAAGCGGGGGGCCCCCTGTACTTC. Its protein is CASSLQAGGPLYF. Looking up the rest from reference TRBV7-3 and TRBJ2-5 gives the full variable domain: GAGVSQTPSNKVTEKGKYVELRCDPISGHTALYWYRQSLGQGPEFLIYFQGTGAADDSGLPNDRFFAVRPEGSVSTLKIQRTERGDSAVYLCASSLQAGGPLYFGPGTRLLVL.

The chain combines TRBV7-2 with TRBJ2-1, with D unresolved. Germline V gene sequence: CDR1 SGHTA, CDR2 FQGNSA. The length of the CDR3 is 13 residues. V was trimmed by 3 bases and J by 9 bases, leaving 12 bases between them. The CDR3 region is CASSFRSTGEQFF. The CDR3 nucleotides read TGTGCCAGCAGCTTTAGATCCACGGGTGAGCAGTTCTTC.

The gene calls are TRBV5-1 and TRBJ1-1, with 10 positions matching TRBD1. Losses at the gene ends were 4 bases for V and 6 bases for J; bases not matched to a gene: 15. The CDR3 consists of 17 residues. Looked up from germline, CDR1 is SGHRS and CDR2 is YFSETQ. As DNA, the CDR3 is TGCGCCAGCAGCAACCTAAGACAGGGGGCCCCCCTCCCTGAAGCTTTCTTT. The encoded protein is CASSNLRQGAPLPEAFF. The full variable domain, its missing parts supplied by reference TRBV5-1 and TRBJ1-1, is KAGVTQTPRYLIKTRGQQVTLSCSPISGHRSVSWYQQTPGQGLQFLFEYFSETQRNKGNFPGRFSGRQFSNSRSEMNVSTLELGDSALYLCASSNLRQGAPLPEAFFGQGTRLTVV.

The chain uses TRBV20-1 and TRBJ2-5; a possible D gene is TRBD2 (6 bases). CDR3 length equals 15 residues. Looked up from germline, CDR1 is DFQATT and CDR2 is SNEGSKA (reference sequence). The germline V and J ends were trimmed by 3 bases and 1 base, with 15 bases remaining between them. CDR3 nucleotides: TGCAGTGCTAGTTACTCGCGGGGCCCCCAAGAGACCCAGTACTTC. Protein product: CSASYSRGPQETQYF.